One and the same sample provided the 9 T cell receptor beta chains below, sequenced in a study of T cells in localized non-small cell lung cancer. Profiled with immunoSEQ multiplex PCR; TCRdb holds only in-frame clones, not every one. The sample consists of approximately 1,600 clones, around a third of them appearing once. The material sequenced was normal lung tissue next to the tumor, taken before any cancer treatment. All receptors come from a female donor over 55 with stage II squamous cell lung carcinoma.

Relative to its sample, this clone is medium-sized. This chain uses TRBV9 with TRBJ2-2; TRBD1 agrees at 10 bases. Unmatched junction bases numbered 10, after V lost 7 bases and J lost 7 bases. The CDR3 has 15 amino acids. CDR1 and CDR2 from the germline V gene are SGDLS and YYNGEE. DNA for the CDR3: TGTGCCAGCGACCCGGGACAGGGGTTTGGCGGGGAGCTGTTTTTT. Translated, it gives CASDPGQGFGGELFF.

As regards this clone: A read error may account for a junction end that differs from germline. The chain links TRBV18 to TRBJ1-1, with D possibly being TRBD1 (6 bases). Looked up from germline, CDR1 is KGHSH and CDR2 is LQKENI. CDR3 length: 14 amino acids. The CDR3 loop is CASSPQGGDNEAFF. CDR3 in DNA: TGTGCCAGCTCTCCACAGGGCGGGGATAATGAAGCTTTCTTT.

The CDR3 reads CASSARDAVEAFF. Here the CDR3 DNA reads TGTGCCAGCTCAGCCCGGGACGCGGTTGAAGCTTTCTTT. The chain uses TRBV18 and TRBJ1-1; D possibly corresponds to TRBD1 (5 bases). V shed 5 bases and J shed 7 bases, with 14 bases lying between them. CDR1 and CDR2 from the germline V gene are KGHSH and LQKENI. The CDR3 length is 13 residues.

This clone is categorized as medium-sized. The chain uses TRBV9 and TRBJ1-4; D call uncertain. The CDR3 covers 15 residues. Trimming pared 3 bases from V and 8 bases from J, leaving 17 bases between. CDR1 is SGDLS and CDR2 is YYNGEE in the germline V gene. The CDR3 sequence is CASSARTNPSEKLFF. In DNA, the CDR3 is TGTGCCAGCAGCGCGCGGACCAACCCGAGCGAAAAACTGTTTTTT.

This clone appeared once. This rearrangement joins TRBV18 to TRBJ1-1; no definite D call. CDR1 and CDR2 (germline): KGHSH, LQKENI. The CDR3 has 14 residues. V was clipped by 6 bases and J by 6 bases, with 17 bases between them. Here the CDR3 reads CASSQAGSGPEAFF. As DNA, the CDR3 is TGTGCCAGCTCTCAAGCAGGTTCCGGGCCTGAAGCTTTCTTT.

As for this clone: An end of the junction differs from the germline gene, which may be a read error. The chain has TRBV28 and TRBJ2-7; a weak D match, TRBD1 (7 bases). This CDR3 is 14 amino acids long. CDR1 MDHEN and CDR2 SYDVKM come from the germline V gene. The CDR3 DNA follows: TGTGCCGCCGAACCACAGGGGAGGCCCTACGAGCAATACTTC. The encoded protein is CAAEPQGRPYEQYF.

V usage is TRBV30 and J usage is TRBJ1-4; 9 bases agree with TRBD1. Per germline, CDR1 GTSNPN and CDR2 SVGIG (reference sequence). The CDR3 has 14 amino acids. V was clipped by 3 bases and J by 7 bases; unmatched bases: 6. The CDR3 region has the DNA TGTGCCTGGAGCGCCGGGACAGGGCGTGAAAAACTGTTTTTT. Protein product: CAWSAGTGREKLFF. The entire variable domain, with the rest obtained from reference TRBV30 and TRBJ1-4, is as follows: SQTIHQWPATLVQPVGSPLSLECTVEGTSNPNLYWYRQAAGRGLQLLFYSVGIGQISSEVPQNLSASRPQDRQFILSSKKLLLSDSGFYLCAWSAGTGREKLFFGSGTQLSVL.

The chain combines TRBV11-3 with TRBJ1-3; D is possibly TRBD1 (5 bases). Germline CDR1 is SGHNT and CDR2 is YENEEA. V gave up 4 bases and J gave up 0 bases, with 16 bases separating them. The CDR3 loop spans 17 amino acids. CDR3 sequence: CASSSQGRSYSGNTIYF. In nucleotides, the CDR3 is TGTGCCAGCAGCTCGCAGGGCCGCTCCTACTCTGGAAACACCATATATTTT.

The table lists this clone with a few counts. In nucleotides, the CDR3 is TGTGCCAGCTCCCCCCGCGCTCGGAGCACTGAAGCTTTCTTT. It codes for CASSPRARSTEAFF. This chain uses TRBV18 with TRBJ1-1; D remains unclear. The germline gives CDR1 KGHSH, CDR2 LQKENI. Trimming removed 6 bases from V and 4 bases from J, with 15 bases in between. The CDR3 extends over 14 amino acids.